The next 21 T cell receptor beta chains were all read from a single sample in a study of T cell responses to AZD1222 COVID-19 vaccine. Profiled with immunoSEQ multiplex PCR; TCRdb holds only in-frame clones, not every one. The sample has about 150,000 clones; around 85% are singletons. The starting material was peripheral blood, obtained on day 0 of AZD1222 vaccination. The receptor source for this set is an adult in good health.

The chain joins TRBV6-2 or TRBV6-3 to TRBJ2-7; no definite D call. V lost 6 bases to trimming and J lost 4 bases, with 19 bases between them. The CDR3 runs 15 residues. Germline CDR1 reads MNHEY; CDR2 reads SVGEGT. CDR3 loop: CASSQRPGVGYEQYF. CDR3 in DNA: TGTGCCAGCAGCCAGCGACCGGGTGTTGGGTACGAGCAGTACTTC.

A single count supports this clone. The chain recombines TRBV7-9 with TRBJ2-5; tentative D call: TRBD2 (6 bases). The CDR3 runs to 15 residues. The germline CDR1 and CDR2 sequences are SEHNR and FQNEAQ (reference sequence). V lost 5 bases, J lost 5 bases, and 18 bases lay in between. CDR3 residues: CASSPTGGIVETQYF. DNA of the CDR3: TGTGCCAGCAGCCCCACTGGAGGGATTGTGGAGACCCAGTACTTC.

The gene calls are TRBV11-2 and TRBJ1-2; 12 nucleotides match TRBD1. The length of the CDR3 is 16 residues. V trimming: 5 bases; J trimming: 6 bases; junction bases outside the gene matches: 10. CDR1 SGHAT and CDR2 FQNNGV come from the germline V gene. CDR3 bases: TGTGCCAGCAGCGTCGGGACAGGGGGCGTCAGGGATGGCTACACCTTC. Translated, it gives CASSVGTGGVRDGYTF.

This chain connects TRBV6-5 to TRBJ1-5; D not resolved. Germline CDR1 MNHEY, CDR2 SVGAGI. The CDR3 extends over 14 amino acids. The V and J ends lost 6 bases and 3 bases respectively, with 12 bases between them. The CDR3 region is CASSVAPYNQPQHF. CDR3 coding DNA: TGTGCCAGCAGCGTTGCGCCTTACAATCAGCCCCAGCATTTT.

This sequence joins TRBV18 and TRBJ2-5; 10 nucleotides line up with TRBD1. Germline CDR1 is KGHSH and CDR2 is LQKENI. V shed 0 bases and J 7 bases; nucleotides not matched to a gene: 17. This CDR3 region has 19 residues. The CDR3 protein is CASSPPGQGPSEPKGTQYF. In DNA, the CDR3 is TGTGCCAGCTCACCACCGGGACAGGGGCCCTCCGAACCCAAAGGGACCCAGTACTTC.

The chain has TRBV7-9 and TRBJ2-5; the match to TRBD1 covers 8 bases. Trimming cost V 0 bases and J 5 bases; bases outside gene matches: 5. The CDR3 covers 15 residues. Germline V lookup: CDR1 SEHNR, CDR2 FQNEAQ (reference sequence). CDR3 residues: CASSLAPGGRETQYF. CDR3 DNA: TGTGCCAGCAGCTTAGCACCAGGGGGCCGGGAGACCCAGTACTTC.

The sample holds one count of this clone. The chain combines TRBV7-9 with TRBJ2-7; 9 bases fit TRBD1. This CDR3 contains 16 residues. Trimming at V came to 7 bases and at J to 1 base, leaving 11 bases not matched to a gene. Germline CDR1 SEHNR, CDR2 FQNEAQ (reference sequence). In nucleotides, the CDR3 is TGTGCCAGCACGAGTGAGACAGGGGGTTGGTCCTACGAGCAGTACTTC. The encoded protein is CASTSETGGWSYEQYF.

CDR3 amino acids: CASSRTLTGTEAFF. CDR3 nucleotides: TGTGCCAGCAGCAGAACCCTTACGGGGACTGAAGCTTTCTTT. The chain uses TRBV2 and TRBJ1-1; D is unresolved. CDR3 size: 14 residues. Germline-derived CDR1 and CDR2 are SNHLY and FYNNEI. The V end was cut by 6 bases, the J end by 5 bases, with 16 bases between.

The rearrangement joins TRBV6-6 to TRBJ1-1, with D unresolved. With 5 bases removed from V and 5 bases from J, the gap between germline ends came to 12 bases. The CDR3 is made up of 13 amino acids. The germline V gene has CDR1 MNHNY and CDR2 SVGAGI (reference sequence). CDR3 sequence reads: CASSPLLETEAFF. CDR3 DNA: TGTGCCAGCAGTCCGCTCCTGGAGACTGAAGCTTTCTTT.

The rearrangement links TRBV7-8 to TRBJ2-1, with D perhaps TRBD2 (6 bases). Trimming took 5 bases from V and 3 from J, leaving 17 bases between them. Germline lookup yields CDR1 SGHVS and CDR2 FQNEAQ. There are 16 residues in the CDR3. In DNA form, the CDR3 reads TGTGCCAGCAGCGGGCGGCCGGGAGCCCTCTACAATGAGCAGTTCTTC. It translates to CASSGRPGALYNEQFF.

This rearrangement joins TRBV14 to TRBJ1-2; 7 bases map to TRBD1. The CDR3 is 14 amino acids. Germline CDR1 SGHDN, CDR2 FVKESK. The J segment lost 6 bases and the V segment lost 5 bases, leaving 9 bases of the junction unmatched. The CDR3 nucleotides read TGTGCCAGCAGCTTAGTGACAGGGACGGATGGCTACACCTTC. Protein sequence: CASSLVTGTDGYTF.

This chain connects TRBV6-6 to TRBJ2-7, with D maybe TRBD2 (5 bases). Trimming took off 6 bases at V and 2 bases at J, with 14 bases between the two ends. CDR3 size: 14 residues. Germline V gene sequence: CDR1 MNHNY, CDR2 SVGAGI (reference sequence). In DNA, the CDR3 is TGTGCCAGCAGCGCCCGGACTGTACCCTACGAGCAGTACTTC. As protein: CASSARTVPYEQYF.

V usage is TRBV10-3 and J usage is TRBJ2-1; 8 positions agree with TRBD2. Germline V CDR1 and CDR2: ENHRY, SYGVKD. This CDR3 has 16 residues. J was trimmed by 2 bases and V by 2 bases; bases with no gene match: 5. The CDR3 DNA sequence: TGTGCCATCAGTGAGGCCGGGCGGGGGGCCTACAATGAGCAGTTCTTC. Translation gives CAISEAGRGAYNEQFF.

This clone showed up just a few times. Within the sample, other DNA sequences also encode this same CDR3. The V call is TRBV10-3, the J call TRBJ1-5; D not certain. V was pared by 3 bases and J by 1 base, with 1 base between. The CDR3 extends over 12 amino acids. CDR1 and CDR2 (germline): ENHRY, SYGVKD. The CDR3 nucleotides read TGTGCCATCAGTGACAGCAATCAGCCCCAGCATTTT. Encoded protein: CAISDSNQPQHF.

This chain links TRBV9 with TRBJ2-7, with a weak D call TRBD1 (5 bases). Germline V lookup: CDR1 SGDLS, CDR2 YYNGEE. V was trimmed by 0 bases and J by 5 bases, leaving 15 bases between them. CDR3 length equals 15 residues. CDR3 nucleotides: TGTGCCAGCAGCGTAGGTGGGCAATTAGGGGACGAGCAGTACTTC. Translating it yields CASSVGGQLGDEQYF.

This chain connects TRBV4-1 to TRBJ1-1; TRBD1 matches at 9 bases. The CDR3 consists of 16 residues. The germline V gene has CDR1 MGHRA and CDR2 YSYEKL. Unmatched junction bases numbered 12, after V lost 4 bases and J lost 6 bases. The DNA of the CDR3 is TGCGCCAGCAGCCCCTTACACACAGGGGGCTTCGCTGAAGCTTTCTTT. The encoded protein is CASSPLHTGGFAEAFF.

The chain combines TRBV7-8 with TRBJ2-2; no clear D. This CDR3 has 12 amino acids. Trimming took 6 bases from V and 5 from J, leaving 7 bases between them. Germline V gene lookup returns CDR1 SGHVS and CDR2 FQNEAQ. The CDR3 loop reads CASRPGTGELFF. CDR3 DNA: TGTGCCAGCAGGCCCGGGACCGGGGAGCTGTTTTTT. Full variable domain (rest looked up from reference TRBV7-8 and TRBJ2-2): GAGVSQSPRYKVAKRGQDVALRCDPISGHVSLFWYQQALGQGPEFLTYFQNEAQLDKSGLPSDRFFAERPEGSVSTLKIQRTQQEDSAVYLCASRPGTGELFFGEGSRLTVL.

This chain joins TRBV30 and TRBJ2-3, with D maybe TRBD1 (5 bases). The V gene's germline CDR1 is GTSNPN and CDR2 SVGIG (reference sequence). The CDR3 is 13 amino acids. The ends were cut back, 6 bases at V and 2 bases at J, with 12 bases in the middle. The chain's CDR3 is CACRGRATDTQYF. The CDR3 DNA follows: TGTGCCTGCCGTGGCAGGGCCACAGATACGCAGTATTTT.

This sequence joins TRBV28 and TRBJ1-2; D gene uncertain. Germline CDR1 is MDHEN and CDR2 is SYDVKM. The CDR3 runs 12 residues. Trimming took off 6 bases at V and 7 bases at J, with 12 bases between the two ends. CDR3 DNA: TGTGCCAGCAGGGATTTGGTCCTTGGCTACACCTTC. It is translated as CASRDLVLGYTF.

The chain carries TRBV5-6 and TRBJ1-5, with 9 bases matching TRBD1. CDR1 is SGHDT and CDR2 is YYEEEE in the germline V gene. The CDR3 has 16 residues. J lost 3 bases, V lost 4 bases, and 8 bases had no gene match. The CDR3 DNA reads TGTGCCAGCAGCGCCCTTAGGGACAGGGCCAATCAGCCCCAGCATTTT. As protein: CASSALRDRANQPQHF.

V is TRBV18 and J is TRBJ1-5; no reliable D call. Per germline, CDR1 KGHSH and CDR2 LQKENI. Trimming removed 5 bases at V and 0 bases at J, with 11 bases between. The CDR3 extends over 15 amino acids. The CDR3 sequence is CASSRSGVSNQPQHF. The CDR3 DNA reads TGTGCCAGCTCAAGGTCCGGGGTTAGCAATCAGCCCCAGCATTTT. Based on the CDR3 plus reference TRBV18 and TRBJ1-5, the full variable domain is NAGVMQNPRHLVRRRGQEARLRCSPMKGHSHVYWYRQLPEEGLKFMVYLQKENIIDESGMPKERFSAEFPKEGPSILRIQQVVRGDSAAYFCASSRSGVSNQPQHFGDGTRLSIL.